Below are 25 T cell receptor beta chains sequenced from a single sample in a study of shared clonotypes between healthy human individuals. The assay was immunoSEQ multiplex PCR, and TCRdb's table has in-frame clones only and misses some. The data contain some 2,000,000 clones, approximately 94% of them seen just once; the ten biggest clones take up approximately 1.2%. It was CD45RO-negative cells, positively selected for CCR7, that made up naive CD8 cells, with terminally differentiated effector memory CD45RA+ cells excluded. The sequenced sample consisted of naive CD8+ T cells sorted from blood. The receptor set was obtained from a man between 18 and 35 years old in good health.

This rearrangement joins TRBV27 to TRBJ1-2; D uncertain. Trimming cost V 4 bases and J 4 bases, with 16 bases left between them. The CDR3 is 15 amino acids. Germline-derived CDR1 and CDR2 are MNHEY and SMNVEV (reference sequence). CDR3 loop: CASSSRAQVPYGYTF. Written as DNA, the CDR3 is TGTGCCAGCAGTTCGAGGGCTCAGGTCCCCTATGGCTACACCTTC.

This clone was seen only once. The rearrangement joins TRBV29-1 to TRBJ2-1; 11 bases are a match to TRBD2. CDR3 length equals 14 residues. Germline CDR1 reads SQVTM; CDR2 reads ANQGSEA. V shed 4 bases, J shed 5 bases, and the junction held 4 bases outside the gene matches. The CDR3 region has the DNA TGCAGCGTTGTTCCGGGACTAGCGGACAATGAGCAGTTCTTC. It specifies CSVVPGLADNEQFF.

This clone came up once. The V and J genes are TRBV6-1 and TRBJ2-5; 10 positions match TRBD1. This CDR3 has 13 amino acids. CDR1 and CDR2 from the germline V gene are MNHNS and SASEGT. The CDR3 DNA sequence: TGTGGCTACAGGGACAGGGGAAAAGAGACCCAGTACTTC. Translated: CGYRDRGKETQYF.

Only one count was recorded for this clone. Within the sample, other DNA sequences also encode this same CDR3. The chain recombines TRBV4-3 with TRBJ2-7, with D hard to call. CDR3 length: 13 amino acids. CDR1 LGHNA and CDR2 YSLEER come from the germline V gene. V was pared by 0 bases and J by 2 bases, with 5 bases between. This chain's CDR3 is CASSQDRAYEQYF. The CDR3 nucleotides are TGCGCCAGCAGCCAAGACCGAGCCTACGAGCAGTACTTC.

The CDR3 coding sequence is TGCGCCAGCAGCCAAGAGGCCAGCTGGCCCTACGAGCAGTACTTC. It encodes CASSQEASWPYEQYF. The chain is built from TRBV4-1 and TRBJ2-7; D not certain. From germline, CDR1 is MGHRA and CDR2 YSYEKL. V dropped 0 bases and J dropped 2 bases, with 11 bases sitting between them. This CDR3 contains 15 residues.

The genes are TRBV9 and TRBJ2-5; 13 bases match TRBD2. This CDR3 is built from 18 residues. Germline values: CDR1 SGDLS, CDR2 YYNGEE. J lost 2 bases, V lost 3 bases, and 10 bases had no gene match. CDR3 DNA: TGTGCCAGCAGCGACGGGACTAGCGGGAATCATCGACAAGAGACCCAGTACTTC. This codes for CASSDGTSGNHRQETQYF. Full variable domain (missing parts from reference TRBV9 and TRBJ2-5): DSGVTQTPKHLITATGQRVTLRCSPRSGDLSVYWYQQSLDQGLQFLIQYYNGEERAKGNILERFSAQQFPDLHSELNLSSLELGDSALYFCASSDGTSGNHRQETQYFGPGTRLLVL.

The J gene is TRBJ2-1, the V gene TRBV4-1, with D perhaps matching TRBD2 (5 bases). The CDR3 is made up of 13 amino acids. V was clipped by 2 bases and J by 11 bases, with 13 bases between them. Germline assignment: CDR1 MGHRA and CDR2 YSYEKL. CDR3 in amino acids: CASSQIGKEKQFF. The CDR3 coding sequence is TGCGCCAGCAGCCAAATCGGGAAGGAGAAGCAGTTCTTC.

This sequence joins TRBV4-3 and TRBJ2-5; possible D gene TRBD2, 6 bases. CDR1 is LGHNA and CDR2 is YSLEER in the germline V gene. The V end was cut by 1 base, the J end by 5 bases, with 14 bases between. The CDR3 has 15 amino acids. In DNA, the CDR3 is TGCGCCAGCAGCCAAGTCCCGGGCGGGGACGAGACCCAGTACTTC. Amino acids: CASSQVPGGDETQYF.

The chain combines TRBV25-1 with TRBJ2-5; 9 positions match TRBD1. V gave up 4 bases and J gave up 3 bases; unmatched junction bases: 3. CDR1 and CDR2 (germline): MGHDK, SYGVNS. The CDR3 runs 14 residues. CDR3 in DNA: TGTGCCAGCAGTGGGTGGACAGGGGAAGAGACCCAGTACTTC. This sequence encodes CASSGWTGEETQYF.

The gene calls are TRBV27 and TRBJ1-5, with D uncertain. The CDR3 contains 15 residues. V lost 2 bases and J lost 1, with 9 bases in between. CDR1 is MNHEY and CDR2 is SMNVEV in the germline V gene (reference sequence). For the CDR3, the DNA is TGTGCCAGCAGTTTAACGACGGCCAGCAATCAGCCCCAGCATTTT. This sequence encodes CASSLTTASNQPQHF.

V and J are TRBV10-3 and TRBJ2-7; D perhaps matches TRBD2 (6 bases). Trimming stripped 2 bases from V and 7 bases from J, with 18 bases between. There are 15 residues in the CDR3. Germline CDR1 ENHRY, CDR2 SYGVKD. CDR3 sequence reads: CAISELATNVGEQYF. CDR3 nucleotide sequence: TGTGCCATCAGTGAGCTAGCGACGAACGTGGGGGAGCAGTACTTC.

The rearrangement joins TRBV4-3 to TRBJ2-2; tentatively, D is TRBD1 or TRBD2 (5 bases each). V gave up 0 bases and J gave up 5 bases, with 13 bases separating them. The germline V gene has CDR1 LGHNA and CDR2 YSLEER. The CDR3 is 16 residues long. DNA for the CDR3: TGCGCCAGCAGCCAAGATCTACCGTGGGGGACCGGGGAGCTGTTTTTT. This translates into CASSQDLPWGTGELFF.

This clone was observed once. V gene TRBV27 combines with J gene TRBJ1-5; 7 nucleotides match TRBD1. After removal of 2 bases from V and 0 bases from J, the junction contained 1 base not matched to a gene. The CDR3 spans 15 residues. The germline gives CDR1 MNHEY, CDR2 SMNVEV (reference sequence). The CDR3 nucleotides are TGTGCCAGCAGTTTAGACAGGGATAGCAATCAGCCCCAGCATTTT. It specifies CASSLDRDSNQPQHF.

This rearrangement joins TRBV29-1 to TRBJ2-7, with D perhaps TRBD1 (5 bases). The CDR3 extends over 14 amino acids. Looked up from germline, CDR1 is SQVTM and CDR2 is ANQGSEA. Trimming shortened V by 6 bases and J by 3 bases, and 18 bases separated the two germline ends. The CDR3 sequence: CSVTLQATLYEQYF. The CDR3, as DNA: TGCAGCGTCACCCTACAGGCTACTCTCTACGAGCAGTACTTC.

V and J are TRBV6-5 and TRBJ1-2, with TRBD1 matching over 10 bases. The CDR3 is 13 amino acids. Germline-derived CDR1 and CDR2 are MNHEY and SVGAGI. Trimming removed 2 bases from V and 8 bases from J; junction bases left unmatched: 2. The CDR3 protein is CASSYGQGEGYTF. The CDR3 bases are TGTGCCAGCAGTTACGGACAGGGGGAGGGCTACACCTTC.

This chain links TRBV4-3 with TRBJ2-7; TRBD1 aligns across 8 bases. CDR3 size: 14 residues. V shed 3 bases and J 2 bases; nucleotides not matched to a gene: 3. Germline V gene data show CDR1 as LGHNA and CDR2 as YSLEER. The CDR3 DNA reads TGCGCCAGCAGCCATGGACAGGGCCCCTACGAGCAGTACTTC. Protein product: CASSHGQGPYEQYF.

The CDR3: CASSVMSYNEQFF. The CDR3 DNA is TGTGCCAGCAGTGTCATGTCCTACAATGAGCAGTTCTTC. This chain links TRBV25-1 with TRBJ2-1; no clear D gene. The germline V gene encodes CDR1 MGHDK and CDR2 SYGVNS. This CDR3 has 13 amino acids. The V gene lost 4 bases and the J gene lost 1 base, with 5 bases spanning the gap.

The V and J genes are TRBV5-6 and TRBJ2-7; D unclear. The CDR3 sequence is 14 residues long. CDR1 is SGHDT, CDR2 YYEEEE, per germline. Trimming took 2 bases from V and 1 from J, leaving 10 bases between them. In DNA, the CDR3 is TGTGCCAGCAGCTTTACGACCGTTTCCTACGAGCAGTACTTC. It yields the protein CASSFTTVSYEQYF.

On this clone: Other DNA variants within this sample encode the same CDR3. V and J are TRBV7-6 and TRBJ1-5; D is possibly TRBD1 (5 bases). The CDR3 loop spans 13 amino acids. Germline CDR1 is SGHVS and CDR2 is FNYEAQ. Trimming removed 3 bases from V and 3 bases from J, with 6 bases in between. The CDR3 nucleotides read TGTGCCAGCAGCTTGGGGCCCAATCAGCCCCAGCATTTT. Its translation is CASSLGPNQPQHF.

V gene TRBV10-3 combines with J gene TRBJ2-7; 10 bases agree with TRBD1. Losses at the gene ends were 3 bases for V and 3 bases for J; bases not matched to a gene: 8. Germline CDR1 ENHRY, CDR2 SYGVKD. CDR3 length equals 16 residues. CDR3 region: CAISDQDRGQVYEQYF. The CDR3 nucleotides are TGTGCCATCAGTGACCAAGACAGGGGGCAGGTCTACGAGCAGTACTTC.

The table lists this clone with a few counts. The chain uses TRBV10-1 and TRBJ2-7, with TRBD1 identical over 10 bases. J lost 5 bases, V lost 3 bases, and 7 bases had no gene match. In germline, CDR1 is WNHNN, CDR2 SYGVQD (reference sequence). CDR3 length: 15 amino acids. The CDR3 sequence is CASSDPGTGVDEQYF. CDR3 DNA: TGCGCCAGCAGTGACCCCGGGACAGGGGTAGACGAGCAGTACTTC.

This clone was counted a single time. The chain combines TRBV13 with TRBJ1-2, with a tentative D call TRBD1 (5 bases). The CDR3 sequence is 13 residues long. Trimming pared 1 base from V and 8 bases from J, leaving 11 bases between. The germline CDR1 and CDR2 sequences are PRHDT and FYEKMQ (reference sequence). CDR3 loop: CASSLEGLAGYTF. The CDR3 nucleotides read TGTGCCAGCAGCTTAGAGGGGCTGGCAGGCTACACCTTC.

CDR3 sequence: CASSLSLAYEQYF. The CDR3 nucleotides are TGTGCCAGCAGCTTAAGTCTAGCCTACGAGCAGTACTTC. The chain is built from TRBV11-2 and TRBJ2-7; D call uncertain. The ends were cut back, 2 bases at V and 2 bases at J, with 7 bases in the middle. The CDR3 has 13 amino acids. Germline CDR1 and CDR2: SGHAT and FQNNGV.

A word on this clone: One end of the junction varies from germline; a read error may be responsible. CDR3 sequence (DNA): TGTGTCAGCAGCCTCTCACTAGCGGGGGGGCTAGAGACCCAGTACTTC. It translates to CVSSLSLAGGLETQYF. V gene TRBV28 combines with J gene TRBJ2-5; 13 bases match TRBD2. Germline lookup yields CDR1 MDHEN and CDR2 SYDVKM. The CDR3 sequence is 16 residues long.

The chain carries TRBV7-6 and TRBJ2-7; 7 bases are shared with TRBD2. CDR1 SGHVS and CDR2 FNYEAQ come from the germline V gene. The V segment lost 1 base and the J segment 0 bases; nucleotides outside the gene matches: 3. This CDR3 contains 15 residues. The CDR3 DNA reads TGTGCCAGCAGCTTAGGGCTAGCGGACTCCTACGAGCAGTACTTC. Amino acid sequence: CASSLGLADSYEQYF.